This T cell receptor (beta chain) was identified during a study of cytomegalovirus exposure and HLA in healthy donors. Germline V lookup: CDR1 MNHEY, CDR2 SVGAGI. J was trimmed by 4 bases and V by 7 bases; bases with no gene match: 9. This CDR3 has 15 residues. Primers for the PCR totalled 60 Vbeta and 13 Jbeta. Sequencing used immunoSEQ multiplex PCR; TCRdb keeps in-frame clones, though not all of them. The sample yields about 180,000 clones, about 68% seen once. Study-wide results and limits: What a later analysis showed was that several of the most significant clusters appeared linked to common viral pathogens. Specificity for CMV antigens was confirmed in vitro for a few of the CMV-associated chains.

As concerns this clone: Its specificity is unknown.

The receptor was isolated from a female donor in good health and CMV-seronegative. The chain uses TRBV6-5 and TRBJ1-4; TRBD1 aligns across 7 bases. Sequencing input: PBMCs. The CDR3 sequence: CASNQRGLGNEKLFF. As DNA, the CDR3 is TGTGCCAGCAACCAAAGGGGGCTGGGTAATGAAAAACTGTTTTTT.